Following are 7 T cell receptor beta chains from one sample sequenced in a study of immune evolution from preneoplasia to lung adenocarcinoma. Data came from immunoSEQ multiplex PCR; TCRdb stores just in-frame clones and leaves some out. Of about 7,400 clones in the sample, roughly 77% are singletons; the top ten hold 7.5% to 9.5%. The specimen sequenced was FFPE minimally invasive lung adenocarcinoma tissue. The receptor source for this set is a person aged 65-85 years with lung adenocarcinoma.

This chain uses TRBV6-5 with TRBJ2-7; TRBD2 is a possible D gene (8 bases). Germline V gives CDR1 MNHEY, CDR2 SVGAGI. The CDR3 runs 15 residues. With 3 bases removed from V and 4 bases from J, the gap between germline ends came to 16 bases. CDR3 coding DNA: TGTGCCAGCAGTTATGGGGACAGCGGGGGATACGAGCAGTACTTC. Its protein product is CASSYGDSGGYEQYF.

This clone has just a few counts. The gene calls are TRBV6-5 and TRBJ2-5; weak D call: TRBD2 (5 bases). The germline V and J ends were trimmed by 8 bases and 1 base, with 11 bases remaining between them. In germline, CDR1 is MNHEY, CDR2 SVGAGI. The CDR3 consists of 13 residues. In DNA form, the CDR3 reads TGTGCCAGCGGACTGCACCTCCAAGAGACCCAGTACTTC. It is translated as CASGLHLQETQYF.

This clone appeared a few times. The chain combines TRBV6-5 with TRBJ2-4, with D maybe TRBD2 (6 bases). Between the trimmed V and J ends, which lost 10 bases and 1 base, there was a span of 17 bases. The length of the CDR3 is 15 residues. The V gene's germline CDR1 is MNHEY and CDR2 SVGAGI. The CDR3 sequence is CATEPRGGAKNIQYF. The CDR3, as DNA: TGTGCCACCGAGCCGAGGGGAGGCGCCAAAAACATTCAGTACTTC.

The CDR3 bases are TGTGCCAGCAGCCTGGACAGGTCAGGAAACATTCAGTACTTC. Amino acid sequence: CASSLDRSGNIQYF. This chain connects TRBV5-5 to TRBJ2-4; 7 bases agree with TRBD1. V lost 4 bases and J lost 6; bases outside the gene matches: 7. Germline V gives CDR1 SGHKS, CDR2 YYEKEE (reference sequence). The CDR3 runs to 14 residues.

This chain uses TRBV7-4 with TRBJ2-6; D unresolved. V shed 3 bases and J shed 5 bases, with 17 bases lying between them. Germline V gives CDR1 SGHVT, CDR2 SQSDAQ. The CDR3 loop spans 17 amino acids. CDR3 in DNA: TGTGCCAGCAGCTTCGAATGCTCACAAAGTCGGGCCAACGTCCTGACTTTC. This codes for CASSFECSQSRANVLTF.

This sequence joins TRBV19 and TRBJ2-7; a weak D match, TRBD2 (5 bases). The germline V gene encodes CDR1 LNHDA and CDR2 SQIVND (reference sequence). The V end lost 10 bases, the J end lost 2 bases, and 12 bases lay between the germline ends. The CDR3 consists of 12 residues. The CDR3 DNA follows: TGTGCCACGGCCGGGGTCACCTACGAGCAGTACTTC. It encodes CATAGVTYEQYF.

The V and J genes are TRBV11-2 and TRBJ2-3, with TRBD1 matching 8 bases. This CDR3 is built from 16 residues. CDR1 is SGHAT and CDR2 is FQNNGV in the germline V gene. The V segment lost 3 bases and the J segment 5 bases; nucleotides outside the gene matches: 10. CDR3 coding DNA: TGTGCCAGCAGCTTCGGCCAGGGGGCCGGTGGAGATACGCAGTATTTT. It translates to CASSFGQGAGGDTQYF. The full variable domain, with the rest looked up from reference TRBV11-2 and TRBJ2-3, is EAGVAQSPRYKIIEKRQSVAFWCNPISGHATLYWYQQILGQGPKLLIQFQNNGVVDDSQLPKDRFSAERLKGVDSTLKIQPAKLEDSAVYLCASSFGQGAGGDTQYFGPGTRLTVL.